This TCR beta chain was observed in a study of T cell clonotyping in hematopoietic cell transplantation (dated by TCRdb to about 2021). Background for the entire study: Pretransplant recipient samples were obtained after cytoreduction. The study collected some 140 blood samples from 30 to 35 consecutive transplant recipients and their related donors. Patients were recruited between late 2015 and 2017 and followed until late 2020 or death. The study at large found these results: The sample size was limited, and CD4 and CD8 repertoire contributions could not be separated because cells were not sorted. Inverse Simpson Index values from donors and from recipients before transplant predicted broader TCR repertoire diversity after transplant. A decrease in recipient TCR diversity was observed after transplant, and a progressive increase in pathologically expanded clonotypes was seen from day 30 to day 180. Recipient repertoires showed only a small fraction of overlap with donor repertoires, and over 95% appeared de novo at the given depth.

V loses 0 bases of germline sequence and J loses 7 bases, and the interval between the two ends is 15 bases. From its cysteine to its phenylalanine, the CDR3 spans 15 amino acids. Of the read, only the CDR3 DNA is kept; its 45 bases are in frame from base 1. From a lookup of the germline V gene, CDR1 and CDR2 are SGHAT and FQNNGV. The sample's time point label, decoded: recipient sample about 28 days before transplant, after cytoreduction. Recipient blood was collected about 28 days before transplant and at days 30, 100 and 180 after transplant. Using Nuclei Lysis Solution, genomic DNA was extracted from unfractionated peripheral blood mononuclear cells that were either fresh or cryopreserved. In regard to this clone: Its antigen target is currently unknown. One base away there is no much larger clone; base qualities are not given.

With the immunoSEQ assay, which is a bias-controlled multiplex PCR relying on V- and J-specific primers, TCR beta CDR3 regions were amplified from genomic DNA. A proprietary barcode and Illumina adapter sequences were added to the CDR3 amplicons in a second PCR step. CDR3 libraries were sequenced on an Illumina MiSeq instrument. On the study's bioinformatics: Export and quality control were done with immunoSEQ Analyzer 3.0, while downstream analyses used R Bioconductor and Immunarch. Only productive rearrangements within the normalized downsampled data set were used in the calculation of repertoire metrics. Clonotypes larger than 5 templates in the normalized cohort were defined as pathologically expanded. Repertoire diversity was measured with the Inverse Simpson Index. CMV-specificity analyses were carried out on the non-normalized data set to capture all clonotypes. TCRdb stores this immuneACCESS table with in-frame sequences only. Part of the clones is absent; in the studies checked, under half of the shortfall reflects unresolved V genes, and no reason is known for the rest. That table gives V, J and clone size, and the DNA gave D and trimming. Recorded for this sample are 25,000 to 30,000 clones; 65% to 90% of them occurred a single time. The top ten clonotypes cover approximately 25% of the sample.

The rearrangement joined TRBV11-2 to TRBJ1-1, with no confidently assigned D gene. This receptor was taken from a woman in her sixties or seventies with acute myeloid leukemia. Some clones in this sample may be carry-over from other donors' samples. The specimen comprised peripheral blood mononuclear cells, sampled before stem cell transplant. In nucleotide form, the sequence is TGTGCCAGCAGCTTAGAGCCACTACCGGACTTTGAAGCTTTCTTT. This sequence encodes CASSLEPLPDFEAFF. With all but the CDR3 taken from the reference TRBV11-2 and TRBJ1-1 genes, the full variable domain is: EAGVAQSPRYKIIEKRQSVAFWCNPISGHATLYWYQQILGQGPKLLIQFQNNGVVDDSQLPKDRFSAERLKGVDSTLKIQPAKLEDSAVYLCASSLEPLPDFEAFFGQGTRLTVV.